A single TCR beta chain is shown here with its context. Its antigen is as yet unknown. This sample was included in a study of early T cells in non-severe SARS-CoV-2 infection. The study, taken as a whole, reports: VDJdb matching, biased toward anti-spike CD8 responses, missed private and CD4 specificities.

TCRdb called the 5' RACE reads again in MiXCR, with one record for every CDR3 protein. Of tens of thousands of distinct CDR3 sequences listed, about 12% are singletons. This CDR3 comprises 14 residues. V lost 3 bases, J lost 8 bases, and 13 bases lay in between. Germline CDR1 ENHRY, CDR2 SYGVKD. Specimen: whole blood. This sequence was found in an adult who was a healthcare worker with PCR-confirmed SARS-CoV-2 infection or an uninfected control (not recorded which). J is TRBJ1-4 and V is TRBV10-3, with D unresolved. The CDR3 DNA reads TGTGCCATCAGTGACCAGGTATTTAGGGAAAAACTGTTTTTT. Protein: CAISDQVFREKLFF.